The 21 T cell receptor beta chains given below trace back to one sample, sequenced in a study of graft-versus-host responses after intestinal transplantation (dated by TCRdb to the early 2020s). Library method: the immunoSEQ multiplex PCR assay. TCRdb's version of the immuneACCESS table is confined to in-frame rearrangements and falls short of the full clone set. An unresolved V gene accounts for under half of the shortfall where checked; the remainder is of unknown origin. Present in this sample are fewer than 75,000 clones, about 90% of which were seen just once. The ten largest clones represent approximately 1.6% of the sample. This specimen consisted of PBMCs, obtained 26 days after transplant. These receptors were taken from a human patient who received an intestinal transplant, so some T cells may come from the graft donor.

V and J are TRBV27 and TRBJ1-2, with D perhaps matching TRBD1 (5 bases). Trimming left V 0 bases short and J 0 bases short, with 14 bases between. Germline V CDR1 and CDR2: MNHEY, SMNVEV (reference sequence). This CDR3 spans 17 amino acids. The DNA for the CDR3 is TGTGCCAGCAGTTTATCCGGCCAGGGCCCACCTAACTATGGCTACACCTTC. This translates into CASSLSGQGPPNYGYTF.

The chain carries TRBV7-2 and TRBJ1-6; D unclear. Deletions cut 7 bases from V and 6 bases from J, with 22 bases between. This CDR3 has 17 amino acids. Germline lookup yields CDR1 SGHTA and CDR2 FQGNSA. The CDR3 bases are TGTGCCAGCACCCCAACGGGGTTTTCTGTCGGTAATTCACCCCTCCACTTT. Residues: CASTPTGFSVGNSPLHF.

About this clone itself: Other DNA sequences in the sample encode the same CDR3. The CDR3 sequence: CASSLGQGDGYTF. CDR3 in DNA: TGTGCCAGCAGCTTAGGACAGGGCGATGGCTACACCTTC. J is TRBJ1-2 and V is TRBV7-6; 7 bases match TRBD1. Germline V CDR1 and CDR2: SGHVS, FNYEAQ. The CDR3 spans 13 residues. V was clipped by 1 base and J by 6 bases; unmatched bases: 2.

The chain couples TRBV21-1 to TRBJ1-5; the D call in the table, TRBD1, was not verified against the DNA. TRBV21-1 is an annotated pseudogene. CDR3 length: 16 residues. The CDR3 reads CASSKGPSGSNQPQHF. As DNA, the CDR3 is TGTGCCAGCAGCAAAGGGCCATCAGGTAGCAATCAGCCCCAGCATTTT.

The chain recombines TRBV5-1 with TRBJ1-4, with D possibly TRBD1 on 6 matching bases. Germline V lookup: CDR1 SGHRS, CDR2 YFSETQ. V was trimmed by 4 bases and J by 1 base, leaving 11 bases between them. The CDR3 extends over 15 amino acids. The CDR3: CASSLTTGTNEKLFF. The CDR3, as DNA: TGCGCCAGCAGCCTCACGACAGGAACTAATGAAAAACTGTTTTTT.

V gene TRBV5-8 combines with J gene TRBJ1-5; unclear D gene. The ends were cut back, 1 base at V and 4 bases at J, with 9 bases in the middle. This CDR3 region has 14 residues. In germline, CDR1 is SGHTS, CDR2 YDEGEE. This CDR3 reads CASSLYQANQPQHF. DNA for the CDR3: TGTGCCAGCAGCTTGTACCAGGCAAATCAGCCCCAGCATTTT. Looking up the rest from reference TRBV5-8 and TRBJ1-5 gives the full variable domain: EAGVTQSPTHLIKTRGQQATLRCSPISGHTSVYWYQQALGLGLQFLLWYDEGEERNRGNFPPRFSGRQFPNYSSELNVNALELEDSALYLCASSLYQANQPQHFGDGTRLSIL.

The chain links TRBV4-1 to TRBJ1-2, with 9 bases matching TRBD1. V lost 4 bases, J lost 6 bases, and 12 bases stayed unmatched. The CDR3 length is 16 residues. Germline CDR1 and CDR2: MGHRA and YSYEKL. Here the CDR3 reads CASSPTVVWTGDGYTF. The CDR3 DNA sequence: TGCGCCAGCAGCCCAACAGTGGTCTGGACAGGGGATGGCTACACCTTC.

The CDR3 region has the DNA TGTGCCAGCAGGGGACTAGTCACCTACAATGAGCAGTTCTTC. Translating it yields CASRGLVTYNEQFF. This chain joins TRBV2 and TRBJ2-1; TRBD2 aligns across 8 bases. Germline assignment: CDR1 SNHLY and CDR2 FYNNEI. CDR3 length: 14 residues. Trimming took 6 bases from V and 2 from J; bases not matched to a gene: 3. The full variable domain, rest sourced from reference TRBV2 and TRBJ2-1, is EPEVTQTPSHQVTQMGQEVILRCVPISNHLYFYWYRQILGQKVEFLVSFYNNEISEKSEIFDDQFSVERPDGSNFTLKIRSTKLEDSAMYFCASRGLVTYNEQFFGPGTRLTVL.

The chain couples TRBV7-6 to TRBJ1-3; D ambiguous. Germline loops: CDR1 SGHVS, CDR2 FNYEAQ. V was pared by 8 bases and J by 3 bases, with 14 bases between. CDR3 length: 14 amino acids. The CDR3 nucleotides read TGTGCCAGCGGAGGAGACGCGGTTGGAAACACCATATATTTT. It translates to CASGGDAVGNTIYF.

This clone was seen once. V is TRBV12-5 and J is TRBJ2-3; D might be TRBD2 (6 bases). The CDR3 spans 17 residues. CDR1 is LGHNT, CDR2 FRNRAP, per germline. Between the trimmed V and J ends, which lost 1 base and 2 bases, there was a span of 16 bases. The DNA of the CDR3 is TGTGCTAGTGGTTTGGGGGGAGGCGAGGTTTCCACAGATACGCAGTATTTT. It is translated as CASGLGGGEVSTDTQYF.

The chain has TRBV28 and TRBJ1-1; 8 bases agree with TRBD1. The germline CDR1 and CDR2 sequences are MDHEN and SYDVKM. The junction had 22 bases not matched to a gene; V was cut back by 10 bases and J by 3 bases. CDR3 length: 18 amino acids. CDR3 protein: CAITARLDRAFEHTEAFF. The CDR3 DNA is TGTGCCATTACGGCGAGGTTGGACAGGGCTTTCGAGCACACTGAAGCTTTCTTT. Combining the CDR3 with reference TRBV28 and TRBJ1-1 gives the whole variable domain DVKVTQSSRYLVKRTGEKVFLECVQDMDHENMFWYRQDPGLGLRLIYFSYDVKMKEKGDIPEGYSVSREKKERFSLILESASTNQTSMYLCAITARLDRAFEHTEAFFGQGTRLTVV.

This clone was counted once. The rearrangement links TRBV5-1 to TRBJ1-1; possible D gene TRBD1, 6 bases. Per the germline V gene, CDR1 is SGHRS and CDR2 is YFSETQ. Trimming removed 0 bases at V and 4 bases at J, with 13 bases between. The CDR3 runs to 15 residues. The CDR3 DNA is TGCGCCAGCAGCTTGGTGGGGGGGGCGGGCACTGAAGCTTTCTTT. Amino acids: CASSLVGGAGTEAFF.

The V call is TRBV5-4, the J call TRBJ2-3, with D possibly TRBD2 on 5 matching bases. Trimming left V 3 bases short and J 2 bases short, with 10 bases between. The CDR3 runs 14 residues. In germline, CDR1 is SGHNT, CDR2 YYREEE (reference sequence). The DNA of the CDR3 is TGTGCCAGCAGCTCGGACTTATTCACAGATACGCAGTATTTT. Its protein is CASSSDLFTDTQYF.

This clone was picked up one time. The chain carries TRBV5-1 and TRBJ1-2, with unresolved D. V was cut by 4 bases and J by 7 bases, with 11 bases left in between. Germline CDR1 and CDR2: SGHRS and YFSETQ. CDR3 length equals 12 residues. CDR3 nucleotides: TGCGCCAGCAGCCTCGAGTCTGGTGGCTACACCTTC. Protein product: CASSLESGGYTF.

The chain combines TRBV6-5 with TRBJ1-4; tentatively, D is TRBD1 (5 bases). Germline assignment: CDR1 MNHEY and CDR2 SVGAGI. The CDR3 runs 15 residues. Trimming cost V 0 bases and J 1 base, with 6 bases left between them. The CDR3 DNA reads TGTGCCAGCAGTTACTCCGGGGGAACTAATGAAAAACTGTTTTTT. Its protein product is CASSYSGGTNEKLFF.

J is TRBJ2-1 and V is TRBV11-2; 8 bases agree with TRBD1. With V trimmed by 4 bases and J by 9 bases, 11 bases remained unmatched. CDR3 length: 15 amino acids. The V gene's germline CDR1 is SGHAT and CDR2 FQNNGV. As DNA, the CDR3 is TGTGCCAGCAGCTACCGGACAGGGAAGGGAGGTGAGCAGTTCTTC. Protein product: CASSYRTGKGGEQFF.

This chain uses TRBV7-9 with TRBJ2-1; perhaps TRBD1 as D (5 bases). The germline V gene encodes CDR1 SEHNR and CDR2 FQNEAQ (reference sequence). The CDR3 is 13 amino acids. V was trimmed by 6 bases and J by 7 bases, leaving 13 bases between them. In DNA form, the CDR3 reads TGTGCCAGCAGGGGGCAGGGTAAGAATGAGCAGTTCTTC. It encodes CASRGQGKNEQFF.

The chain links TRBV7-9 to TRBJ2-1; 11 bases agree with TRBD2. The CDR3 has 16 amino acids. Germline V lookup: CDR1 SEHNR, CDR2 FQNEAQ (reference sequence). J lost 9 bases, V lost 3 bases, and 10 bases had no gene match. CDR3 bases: TGTGCCAGCAGCTTTACTCTGGGCCTAGCGGGAGGTGAGCAGTTCTTC. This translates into CASSFTLGLAGGEQFF.

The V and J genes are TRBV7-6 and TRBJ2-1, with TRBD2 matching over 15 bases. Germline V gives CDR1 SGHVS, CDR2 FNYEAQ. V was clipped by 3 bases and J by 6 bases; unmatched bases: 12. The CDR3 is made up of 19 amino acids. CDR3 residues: CASSLLGLAGGLTPNEQFF. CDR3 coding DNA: TGTGCCAGCAGCTTGCTGGGACTAGCGGGGGGCCTGACGCCCAATGAGCAGTTCTTC.

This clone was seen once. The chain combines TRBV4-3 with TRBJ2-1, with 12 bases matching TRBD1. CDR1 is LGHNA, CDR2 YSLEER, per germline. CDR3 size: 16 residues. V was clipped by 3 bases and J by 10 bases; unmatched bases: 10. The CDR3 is CASSQGPGTGGLEQFF. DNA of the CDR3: TGCGCCAGCAGCCAGGGACCCGGGACAGGGGGCTTAGAGCAGTTCTTC.

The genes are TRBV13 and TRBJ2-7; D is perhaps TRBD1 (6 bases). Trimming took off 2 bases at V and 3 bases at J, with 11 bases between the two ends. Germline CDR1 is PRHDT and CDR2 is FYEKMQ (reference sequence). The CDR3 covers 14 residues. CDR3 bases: TGTGCCAGCAGCTTATCAGGGGCCCTCTACGAGCAGTACTTC. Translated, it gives CASSLSGALYEQYF.